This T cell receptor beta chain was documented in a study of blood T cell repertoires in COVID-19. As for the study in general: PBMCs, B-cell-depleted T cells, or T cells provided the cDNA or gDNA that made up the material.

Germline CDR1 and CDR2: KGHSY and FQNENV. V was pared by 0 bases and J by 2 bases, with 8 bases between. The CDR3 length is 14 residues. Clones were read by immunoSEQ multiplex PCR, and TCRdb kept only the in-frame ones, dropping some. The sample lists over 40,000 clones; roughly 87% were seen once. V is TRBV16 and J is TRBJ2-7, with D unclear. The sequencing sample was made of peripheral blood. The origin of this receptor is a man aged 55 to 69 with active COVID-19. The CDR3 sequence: CASSQSVTAYEQYF. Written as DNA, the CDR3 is TGTGCCAGCAGCCAATCTGTAACAGCCTACGAGCAGTACTTC. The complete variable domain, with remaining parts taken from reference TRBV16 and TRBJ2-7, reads GEEVAQTPKHLVRGEGQKAKLYCAPIKGHSYVFWYQQVLKNEFKFLISFQNENVFDETGMPKERFSAKCLPNSPCSLEIQATKLEDSAVYFCASSQSVTAYEQYFGPGTRLTVT.